Below, one T cell receptor beta chain is given with its context. This clone was counted a single time. The target of this receptor is not known. No quality values exist for individual bases; no much larger clone is one base distant. This specimen belongs to a study of Ad26.COV2.S vaccination and SARS-CoV-2 variants (dated by TCRdb to 2020 to 2023). As for the study more broadly: Donors in the vaccine arm were drawn from COV1001, a multicentre, randomized, double-blind, placebo-controlled phase I-IIa trial testing Ad26.COV2.S in healthy adults. Trial participants were randomized into five groups of five, in which low-dose or high-dose Ad26.COV2.S was given once or twice, or placebo was given on both occasions. Investigators did not know the trial group allocation while performing experiments and assessing outcomes. TCRbeta repertoire sequencing served as the tool for gauging how specific and how broad the SARS-CoV-2-reactive T cell receptors were following Ad26.COV2.S vaccination. Ad26.COV2.S was given intramuscularly at 5x10^10 or 1x10^11 viral particles, as a single shot or as two shots 56 days apart. A total of about 30 samples were included in the TCR-sequenced set, comprising 19 Ad26.COV2.S vaccine recipients, 5 placebo recipients and 8 SARS-CoV-2 convalescent individuals.

TCRbeta CDR3 regions were sequenced with the immunoSEQ Assay. After extraction, genomic DNA underwent amplification by bias-controlled multiplex PCR, followed by high-throughput sequencing. The authors' analysis ran thus. To quantify the absolute abundance of each unique TCRbeta CDR3 region, sequences were collapsed and filtered. T cell fraction was estimated by normalizing TCRbeta template counts to usable DNA, with usable DNA measured through amplification of reference genes found in all nucleated cells. Repertoire TCRs were annotated as SARS-CoV-2-specific by exact matching of V gene, CDR3 amino acid sequence and J gene to a known reactive TCR set. The reference SARS-CoV-2 TCR set came from MIRA and was filtered for enrichment in COVID-19-positive ImmuneCODE repertoires, removing public or cross-reactive TCRs. Drawing on the MIRA antigens, annotated TCRs were analysed further at the level of specific ORF or position within ORF. Breadth was defined as annotated unique rearrangements over total unique productive rearrangements; depth was the summed frequency of those rearrangements. TCR breadth was compared between groups using two-sided Wilcoxon rank-sum tests. The table comes from immuneACCESS by way of TCRdb, which keeps in-frame sequences with V and J called. Part of the clones is missing from these tables; in studies checked, under half for an unresolved V gene and the rest for unknown reasons. V and J calls and clone size are copied from that table; D and trimming were computed from the DNA. The sample includes about 680,000 clones, with roughly 90% observed a single time. Of the sample, approximately 1.5% is held by the ten largest clones.

The treatment or condition label, as the study defines it: over 15 received Ad26.COV2.S at low or high dose, single or two shots; about 5 received placebo; per-sample allocation not given. For vaccine and placebo recipients, repertoires were sequenced using samples collected on day 63 after the first injection. Cohort 1b enrolled roughly 25 adults aged 18-55 years at a single site in Boston, USA, between 29 July and 7 August 2020. As a vaccine, Ad26.COV2.S was a replication-incompetent adenovirus type 26 vector that expressed a prefusion-stabilized SARS-CoV-2 spike protein derived from the original Wuhan strain. What the work shows at the level of the full study, not this receptor alone: The authors noted that the TCR breadth and depth analyses may have underestimated total T cell responses. After vaccination, substantial breadth of spike-specific CD8+ and CD4+ T cell responses was reported. Higher spike-specific TCR breadth was observed in Ad26.COV2.S recipients than in placebo recipients (P = 0.0014). Comparable non-spike TCR breadth was observed between vaccine and placebo recipients, consistent with only spike being contained in the vaccine. The study lacked the statistical power to compare responses across vaccine doses or regimens.

According to the germline V gene (reference sequence), CDR1 reads LNHNV and CDR2 reads YYDKDF. V drops 2 bases and J drops 8 bases, leaving 12 bases in between. Spanning cysteine to phenylalanine, the CDR3 consists of 13 amino acids. CDR3 DNA only is kept here, 39 bases in frame from base 1. The chain is assembled from TRBV15 and TRBJ1-2, with no reliable assignment of the D segment. The clonotype originates from a person between 18 and 59 years old who received the Ad26.COV2.S COVID-19 vaccine or a placebo. The material was peripheral blood, obtained in a trial of Ad26.COV2.S vaccine versus placebo. The CDR3 region reads CATSRTRVYGYTF. In nucleotide form, the sequence is TGTGCCACCAGCAGAACTAGGGTTTACGGCTACACCTTC.